This paragraph reports one TCR beta chain. What it binds is unknown. Between the trimmed V and J ends, which lost 2 bases and 6 bases, there was a span of 11 bases. The CDR3 is 13 amino acids. Germline lookup yields CDR1 SGHRS and CDR2 YFSETQ. The data derive from a study of cytomegalovirus exposure and HLA in healthy donors. The overall study: A later analysis reported the same platform for the 100 to 150 validation repertoires and the approximately 720 first-cohort repertoires.

The assay was immunoSEQ multiplex PCR, and TCRdb's table has in-frame clones only and misses some. Here the sample spans roughly 200,000 clones, approximately 84% being singletons. Study-wide points: Using the classifier, cytomegalovirus status was reportedly diagnosed with high specificity and sensitivity. Among TCR sequences, most were rare, though some public TCRs appeared in many donors.

The TCR sequence derives from a young woman in good health and CMV-seropositive. Sequenced input: PBMCs. The gene calls are TRBV5-1 and TRBJ1-2; the D gene is possibly TRBD1 (6 bases). The CDR3 DNA follows: TGCGCCAGCAGCTTACAGGGAGGGGATGGCTACACCTTC. Translation: CASSLQGGDGYTF. Filled out from reference TRBV5-1 and TRBJ1-2, the complete variable domain reads KAGVTQTPRYLIKTRGQQVTLSCSPISGHRSVSWYQQTPGQGLQFLFEYFSETQRNKGNFPGRFSGRQFSNSRSEMNVSTLELGDSALYLCASSLQGGDGYTFGSGTRLTVV.